The sequence of this T cell receptor (beta chain) was determined in a study of shared clonotypes between healthy human individuals. General study findings and limits: Rarefaction analysis demonstrated incomplete sorted-subset sequencing notwithstanding large depth. Donor scarcity curtailed the genetic and exposure-history diversity represented herein. Generally, estimated richness proved larger in naive subsets than it did in memory subsets.

Regarding this clone: Its antigen is not identified.

The CDR3 has 15 amino acids. Per the germline V gene, CDR1 is LNHNV and CDR2 is YYDKDF (reference sequence). The V end was cut by 1 base, the J end by 5 bases, with 14 bases between. The protocol was immunoSEQ multiplex PCR, while the TCRdb copy is restricted to in-frame clones and leaves out a portion. This table holds about 2.3 million clones, just under 95% found once. The sequenced sample was naive CD4+ T cells from PBMCs. Documented subset: CD45RA+ positively selected. The TCR was taken from a man between 18 and 35 years old in good health. Some clones in this sample may be carry-over from other donors' samples. The chain uses TRBV15 and TRBJ1-2, with D uncertain. CDR3 region: CATSRGRTGKYGYTF. In DNA form, the CDR3 reads TGTGCCACCAGCAGAGGAAGAACCGGGAAATATGGCTACACCTTC.